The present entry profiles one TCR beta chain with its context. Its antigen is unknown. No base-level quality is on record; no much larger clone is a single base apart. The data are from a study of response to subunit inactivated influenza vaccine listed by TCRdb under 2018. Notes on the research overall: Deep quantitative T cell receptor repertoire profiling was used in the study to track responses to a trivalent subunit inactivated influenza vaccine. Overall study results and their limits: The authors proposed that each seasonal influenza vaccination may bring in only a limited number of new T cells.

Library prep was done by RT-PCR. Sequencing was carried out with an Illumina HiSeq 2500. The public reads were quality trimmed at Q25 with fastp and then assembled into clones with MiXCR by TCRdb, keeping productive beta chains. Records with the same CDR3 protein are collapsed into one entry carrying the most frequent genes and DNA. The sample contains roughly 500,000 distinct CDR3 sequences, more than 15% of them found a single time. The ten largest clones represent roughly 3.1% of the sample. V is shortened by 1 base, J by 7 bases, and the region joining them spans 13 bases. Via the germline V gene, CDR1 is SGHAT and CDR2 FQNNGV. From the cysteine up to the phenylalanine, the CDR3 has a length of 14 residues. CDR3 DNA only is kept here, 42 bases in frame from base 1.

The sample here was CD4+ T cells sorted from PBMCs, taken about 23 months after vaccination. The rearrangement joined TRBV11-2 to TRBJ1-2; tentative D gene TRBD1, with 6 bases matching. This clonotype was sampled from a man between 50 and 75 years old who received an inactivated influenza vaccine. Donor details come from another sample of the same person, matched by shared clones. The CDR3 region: CASSLGVRGGGYTF. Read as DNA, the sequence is TGTGCCAGCAGCTTAGGTGTCAGGGGCGGTGGCTACACCTTC.